A single TCR beta chain is shown here with its context. For the second PCR, which ran for about 7 to 11 cycles, a sample-barcoded 5' primer and a J-beta primer mix were used. TCRdb passed the 5' RACE reads through MiXCR, listing each CDR3 protein once. The sample lists 1.5 million to 2 million distinct CDR3 sequences; roughly 43% were seen once. The data stem from a study of blood T cells in healthy people across ages. With 0 bases removed from V and 5 bases from J, the gap between germline ends came to 12 bases. Looked up from germline, CDR1 is SGHTA and CDR2 is FQGNSA. This CDR3 region has 15 residues. Drawing of peripheral blood yielded about 10 milliliters from each donor.

Sequencing was done on a sample of blood. The chain couples TRBV7-2 to TRBJ2-3, with a tentative D call TRBD1 (5 bases). This receptor was obtained from a human donor in good health. This CDR3 is CASSLARGPGDTQYF. The CDR3 DNA follows: TGTGCCAGCAGCTTAGCTAGGGGCCCTGGAGATACGCAGTATTTT.